What follows are 19 T cell receptor beta chains derived from one specimen sequenced in a study of cytomegalovirus exposure and HLA in healthy donors. In the PCR, 60 Vbeta and 13 Jbeta primers were used. The repertoire was sequenced with immunoSEQ multiplex PCR; TCRdb's copy has only in-frame clones and lacks some. The sample records around 94,000 clones, roughly three fifths being singletons. The sample comprised PBMCs. The receptors derive from a human donor in good health.

The chain combines TRBV6-5 with TRBJ2-1; D possibly corresponds to TRBD2 (5 bases). V dropped 2 bases and J dropped 4 bases, with 12 bases sitting between them. The CDR3 runs 15 residues. Germline lookup yields CDR1 MNHEY and CDR2 SVGAGI. CDR3 bases: TGTGCCAGCAGTTACGACTGGAGGACGTACAATGAGCAGTTCTTC. Encoded protein: CASSYDWRTYNEQFF.

The chain combines TRBV7-9 with TRBJ2-1; 7 bases are shared with TRBD2. V lost 5 bases, J lost 9 bases, and 7 bases stayed unmatched. Germline CDR1 is SEHNR and CDR2 is FQNEAQ (reference sequence). The CDR3 covers 13 residues. CDR3 coding DNA: TGTGCCAGCAGCCTCCCGGGAGGAGGTGAGCAGTTCTTC. This codes for CASSLPGGGEQFF.

The chain has TRBV6-6 and TRBJ1-1, with TRBD1 as a possible D gene (5 bases). The V gene lost 2 bases and the J gene lost 4 bases, with 14 bases spanning the gap. Germline V CDR1 and CDR2: MNHNY, SVGAGI (reference sequence). CDR3 length equals 15 residues. Here the CDR3 DNA reads TGTGCCAGCAGTTACCGCATGGGGGGGGGCACTGAAGCTTTCTTT. It is translated as CASSYRMGGGTEAFF.

This clone was seen just once. The chain carries TRBV5-6 and TRBJ2-3; D remains unclear. In germline, CDR1 is SGHDT, CDR2 YYEEEE. Between the trimmed V and J ends, which lost 3 bases and 7 bases, there was a span of 9 bases. The CDR3 extends over 12 amino acids. Written as DNA, the CDR3 is TGTGCCAGCAGCTATTCCCAGAATACGCAGTATTTT. The encoded protein is CASSYSQNTQYF. The complete variable domain, with remaining parts taken from reference TRBV5-6 and TRBJ2-3, reads DAGVTQSPTHLIKTRGQQVTLRCSPKSGHDTVSWYQQALGQGPQFIFQYYEEEERQRGNFPDRFSGHQFPNYSSELNVNALLLGDSALYLCASSYSQNTQYFGPGTRLTVL.

The genes are TRBV29-1 and TRBJ2-5, with D tentatively TRBD2 (5 bases). The V end lost 7 bases, the J end lost 1 base, and 10 bases lay between the germline ends. From germline, CDR1 is SQVTM and CDR2 ANQGSEA. The CDR3 loop spans 12 amino acids. The CDR3 loop reads CSAGEFQETQYF. The CDR3 DNA reads TGCAGCGCCGGGGAATTCCAAGAGACCCAGTACTTC.

The chain couples TRBV7-6 to TRBJ2-7, with TRBD1 matching 8 bases. This CDR3 contains 13 residues. V trimming: 6 bases; J trimming: 3 bases; junction bases outside the gene matches: 4. Germline values: CDR1 SGHVS, CDR2 FNYEAQ. Here the CDR3 reads CASSLGQDYEQYF. CDR3 nucleotides: TGTGCCAGCAGTCTGGGACAGGACTACGAGCAGTACTTC.

The chain has TRBV19 and TRBJ2-5; the D gene is possibly TRBD2 (6 bases). V shed 4 bases and J shed 0 bases, with 18 bases lying between them. This CDR3 region has 17 residues. Germline lookup yields CDR1 LNHDA and CDR2 SQIVND (reference sequence). The CDR3 region is CASSTADGDSYQETQYF. CDR3 nucleotide sequence: TGTGCCAGTAGTACCGCCGATGGGGACTCGTACCAAGAGACCCAGTACTTC.

The chain recombines TRBV28 with TRBJ2-5; 10 nucleotides align to TRBD1. The CDR3 extends over 15 amino acids. V gave up 6 bases and J gave up 3 bases; unmatched junction bases: 7. Germline lookup yields CDR1 MDHEN and CDR2 SYDVKM. In DNA form, the CDR3 reads TGTGCCAGCAGCCGACCCGGGACAGGGGAAGAGACCCAGTACTTC. It codes for CASSRPGTGEETQYF.

This clone occurred a few times. This chain links TRBV11-2 with TRBJ2-7, with D possibly matching TRBD2 (6 bases). The V gene's germline CDR1 is SGHAT and CDR2 FQNNGV. The CDR3 totals 14 residues. The V gene lost 5 bases and the J gene lost 4 bases, with 15 bases spanning the gap. The CDR3 coding sequence is TGTGCCAGCAGCGGAGGGAGTTCGGGATACGAGCAGTACTTC. It encodes CASSGGSSGYEQYF.

V is TRBV2 and J is TRBJ1-2; 7 bases are a match to TRBD1. V was clipped by 2 bases and J by 12 bases; unmatched bases: 12. CDR3 size: 14 residues. The germline V gene has CDR1 SNHLY and CDR2 FYNNEI. CDR3 residues: CASSESQVTGVNTF. Written as DNA, the CDR3 is TGTGCCAGCAGTGAATCCCAAGTAACAGGGGTAAACACCTTC.

There are a few counts of this clone. The rearrangement uses TRBV7-3 and TRBJ2-1, with D possibly TRBD2 on 6 matching bases. The CDR3 is made up of 14 amino acids. Deletions cut 1 base from V and 3 bases from J, with 7 bases between. Per germline, CDR1 SGHTA and CDR2 FQGTGA. In DNA form, the CDR3 reads TGTGCCAGCAGCTTAAGCGGGATCTACAATGAGCAGTTCTTC. As protein: CASSLSGIYNEQFF.

This clone was seen more than once but under ten times. The chain employs TRBV2 and TRBJ2-5, with D possibly TRBD1 on 6 matching bases. The CDR3 extends over 15 amino acids. V was trimmed by 1 base and J by 1 base, leaving 10 bases between them. The germline V gene encodes CDR1 SNHLY and CDR2 FYNNEI. In DNA, the CDR3 is TGTGCCAGCAGTGAAGGACAGGAGCCCCAAGAGACCCAGTACTTC. The encoded protein is CASSEGQEPQETQYF. The variable domain in full, with the rest retrieved from reference TRBV2 and TRBJ2-5, is EPEVTQTPSHQVTQMGQEVILRCVPISNHLYFYWYRQILGQKVEFLVSFYNNEISEKSEIFDDQFSVERPDGSNFTLKIRSTKLEDSAMYFCASSEGQEPQETQYFGPGTRLLVL.

This clone has only a few counts. The chain combines TRBV5-4 with TRBJ2-7, with 8 bases that match TRBD2. The CDR3 spans 16 residues. V lost 4 bases, J lost 3 bases, and 12 bases stayed unmatched. Germline loops: CDR1 SGHNT, CDR2 YYREEE (reference sequence). CDR3 amino acids: CASSRGGQRHGYEQYF. CDR3 sequence (DNA): TGTGCCAGCAGCCGGGGGGGGCAACGACATGGCTACGAGCAGTACTTC.

This chain links TRBV11-2 with TRBJ2-3; D is uncertain. CDR1 is SGHAT, CDR2 FQNNGV, per germline. The CDR3 runs 12 residues. The V end lost 6 bases, the J end lost 2 bases, and 6 bases lay between the germline ends. The CDR3 DNA sequence: TGTGCCAGCAGTACCTACACAGATACGCAGTATTTT. It encodes CASSTYTDTQYF.

Only one count was recorded for this clone. This chain connects TRBV7-2 to TRBJ2-7; D remains ambiguous. CDR1 is SGHTA, CDR2 FQGNSA, per germline. This CDR3 contains 14 residues. Trimming left V 3 bases short and J 3 bases short, with 12 bases between. The CDR3 coding sequence is TGTGCCAGCAGCTTCGGCGGAGCACACTACGAGCAGTACTTC. Amino acids: CASSFGGAHYEQYF.

The chain couples TRBV15 to TRBJ2-7, with a possible D match to TRBD1 (5 bases). The CDR3 totals 14 residues. Trimming pared 1 base from V and 4 bases from J, leaving 11 bases between. CDR1 LNHNV and CDR2 YYDKDF come from the germline V gene (reference sequence). CDR3 protein: CATSRGGVAYEQYF. The CDR3 DNA reads TGTGCCACCAGCAGAGGGGGCGTTGCGTACGAGCAGTACTTC.

This clone was seen once. J is TRBJ2-5 and V is TRBV5-5; D is perhaps TRBD2 (5 bases). The CDR3 is made up of 16 amino acids. The germline V and J ends were trimmed by 3 bases and 4 bases, with 19 bases remaining between them. Per germline, CDR1 SGHKS and CDR2 YYEKEE (reference sequence). CDR3 protein: CASSWQGLPAVETQYF. The CDR3, as DNA: TGTGCCAGCAGCTGGCAAGGACTCCCGGCCGTAGAGACCCAGTACTTC.

This sequence joins TRBV30 and TRBJ2-7; the match to TRBD2 covers 7 bases. Germline CDR1 reads GTSNPN; CDR2 reads SVGIG (reference sequence). There are 14 residues in the CDR3. The V and J ends lost 3 bases and 1 base, in that order; junction bases with no gene match: 6. In DNA, the CDR3 is TGTGCCTGGAGAATTAGCGGGCTATCCTACGAGCAGTACTTC. Amino acid sequence: CAWRISGLSYEQYF.

The chain is built from TRBV11-2 and TRBJ2-1, with TRBD1 matching 10 bases. Germline V lookup: CDR1 SGHAT, CDR2 FQNNGV. V lost 4 bases to trimming and J lost 8 bases; unmatched junction nucleotides: 8. This CDR3 has 15 amino acids. CDR3 bases: TGTGCCAGCAGCTCAACCGGGACAGGGGACTATGAGCAGTTCTTC. Translation gives CASSSTGTGDYEQFF.